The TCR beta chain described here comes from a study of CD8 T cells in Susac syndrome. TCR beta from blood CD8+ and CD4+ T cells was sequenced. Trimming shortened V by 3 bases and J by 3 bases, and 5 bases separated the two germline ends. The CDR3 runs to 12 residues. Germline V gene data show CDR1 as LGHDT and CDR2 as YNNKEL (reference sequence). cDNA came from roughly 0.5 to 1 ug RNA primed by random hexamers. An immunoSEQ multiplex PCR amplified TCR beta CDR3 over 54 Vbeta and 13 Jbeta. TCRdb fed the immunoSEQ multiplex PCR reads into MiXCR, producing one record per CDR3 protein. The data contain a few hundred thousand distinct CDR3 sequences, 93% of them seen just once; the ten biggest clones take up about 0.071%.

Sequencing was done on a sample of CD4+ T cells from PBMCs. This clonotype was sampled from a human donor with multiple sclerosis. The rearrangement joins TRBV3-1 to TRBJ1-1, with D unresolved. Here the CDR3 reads CASSQGYTEAFF. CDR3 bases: TGTGCCAGCAGCCAGGGGTACACTGAAGCTTTCTTT.